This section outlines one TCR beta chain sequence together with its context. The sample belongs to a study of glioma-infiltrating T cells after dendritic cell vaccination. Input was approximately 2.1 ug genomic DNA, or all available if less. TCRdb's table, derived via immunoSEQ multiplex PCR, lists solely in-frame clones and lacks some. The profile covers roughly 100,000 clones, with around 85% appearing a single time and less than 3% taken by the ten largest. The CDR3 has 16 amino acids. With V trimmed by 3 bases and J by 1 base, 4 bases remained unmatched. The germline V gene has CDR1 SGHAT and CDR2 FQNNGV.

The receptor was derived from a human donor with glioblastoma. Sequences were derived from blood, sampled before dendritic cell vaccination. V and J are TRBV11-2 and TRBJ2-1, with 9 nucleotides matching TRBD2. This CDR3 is CASSFLAGSSYNEQFF. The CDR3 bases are TGTGCCAGCAGCTTCCTAGCGGGGAGTTCCTACAATGAGCAGTTCTTC.